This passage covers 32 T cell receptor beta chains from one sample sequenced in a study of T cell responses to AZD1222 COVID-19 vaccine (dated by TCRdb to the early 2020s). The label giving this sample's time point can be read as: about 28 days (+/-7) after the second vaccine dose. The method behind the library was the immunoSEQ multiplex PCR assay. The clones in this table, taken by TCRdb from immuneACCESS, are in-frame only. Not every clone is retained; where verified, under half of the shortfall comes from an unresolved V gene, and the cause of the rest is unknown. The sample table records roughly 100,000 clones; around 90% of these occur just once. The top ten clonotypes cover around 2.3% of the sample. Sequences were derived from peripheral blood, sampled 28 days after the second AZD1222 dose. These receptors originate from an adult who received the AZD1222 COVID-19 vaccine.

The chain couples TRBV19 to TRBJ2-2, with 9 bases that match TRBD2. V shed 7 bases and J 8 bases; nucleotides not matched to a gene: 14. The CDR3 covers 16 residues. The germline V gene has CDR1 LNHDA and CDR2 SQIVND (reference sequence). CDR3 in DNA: TGTGCCAGTAATAGGGTAGCGGGAGAGGGAACGGGGGAGCTGTTTTTT. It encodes CASNRVAGEGTGELFF.

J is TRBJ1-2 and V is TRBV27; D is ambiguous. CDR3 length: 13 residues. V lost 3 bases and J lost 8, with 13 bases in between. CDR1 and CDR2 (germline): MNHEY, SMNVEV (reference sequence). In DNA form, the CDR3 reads TGTGCCAGCAGTTTTCGGGGTGTAAAGGGCTACACCTTC. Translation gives CASSFRGVKGYTF.

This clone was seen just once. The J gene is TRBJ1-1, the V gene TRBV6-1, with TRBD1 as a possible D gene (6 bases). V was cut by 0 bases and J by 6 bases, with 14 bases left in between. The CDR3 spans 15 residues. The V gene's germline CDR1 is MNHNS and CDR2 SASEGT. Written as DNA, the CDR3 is TGTGCCAGCAGTGAAGCCCTATTTCAGGGGTCTGAAGCTTTCTTT. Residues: CASSEALFQGSEAFF.

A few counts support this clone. The CDR3 nucleotides are TGTGCCAGCAGCTCGTACAGGGGTACCGGGGAGCTGTTTTTT. It translates to CASSSYRGTGELFF. The chain carries TRBV7-9 and TRBJ2-2, with 7 bases aligning to TRBD1. V was clipped by 4 bases and J by 5 bases; unmatched bases: 4. Germline values: CDR1 SEHNR, CDR2 FQNEAQ (reference sequence). The CDR3 runs 14 residues. Looking up the rest from reference TRBV7-9 and TRBJ2-2 gives the full variable domain: DTGVSQNPRHKITKRGQNVTFRCDPISEHNRLYWYRQTLGQGPEFLTYFQNEAQLEKSRLLSDRFSAERPKGSFSTLEIQRTEQGDSAMYLCASSSYRGTGELFFGEGSRLTVL.

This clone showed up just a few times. CDR3 region: CASSLIPEGYEQYF. CDR3 bases: TGTGCCAGCAGTTTAATTCCCGAGGGCTACGAGCAGTACTTC. The chain is built from TRBV28 and TRBJ2-7; D may be TRBD2 (5 bases). Germline CDR1 and CDR2: MDHEN and SYDVKM. CDR3 length equals 14 residues. With 2 bases removed from V and 3 bases from J, the gap between germline ends came to 11 bases.

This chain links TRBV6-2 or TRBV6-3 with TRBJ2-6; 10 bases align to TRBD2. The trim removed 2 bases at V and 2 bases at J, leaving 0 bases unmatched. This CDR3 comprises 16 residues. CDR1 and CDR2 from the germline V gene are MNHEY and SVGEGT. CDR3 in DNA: TGTGCCAGCAGTTACCTAGCGGGAGCTGGGGCCAACGTCCTGACTTTC. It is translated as CASSYLAGAGANVLTF.

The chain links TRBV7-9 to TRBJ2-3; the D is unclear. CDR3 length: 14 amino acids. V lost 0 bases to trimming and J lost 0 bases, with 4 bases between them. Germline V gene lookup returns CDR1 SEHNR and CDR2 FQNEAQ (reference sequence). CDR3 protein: CASSLARSTDTQYF. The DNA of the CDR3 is TGTGCCAGCAGCTTAGCGCGAAGCACAGATACGCAGTATTTT. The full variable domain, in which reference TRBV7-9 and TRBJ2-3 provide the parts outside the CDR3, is DTGVSQNPRHKITKRGQNVTFRCDPISEHNRLYWYRQTLGQGPEFLTYFQNEAQLEKSRLLSDRFSAERPKGSFSTLEIQRTEQGDSAMYLCASSLARSTDTQYFGPGTRLTVL.

The CDR3 region is CAWTGDHYGYTF. The CDR3 DNA follows: TGTGCCTGGACAGGGGATCACTATGGCTACACCTTC. The chain uses TRBV30 and TRBJ1-2, with D possibly TRBD1 on 6 matching bases. CDR3 length: 12 amino acids. V lost 4 bases to trimming and J lost 3 bases, with 9 bases between them. Germline V gene lookup returns CDR1 GTSNPN and CDR2 SVGIG (reference sequence).

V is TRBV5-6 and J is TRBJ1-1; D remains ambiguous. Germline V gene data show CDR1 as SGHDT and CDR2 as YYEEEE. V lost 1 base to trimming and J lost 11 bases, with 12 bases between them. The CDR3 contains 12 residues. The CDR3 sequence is CASSLLGGWAFF. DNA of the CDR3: TGTGCCAGCAGCTTGTTGGGTGGGTGGGCTTTCTTT.

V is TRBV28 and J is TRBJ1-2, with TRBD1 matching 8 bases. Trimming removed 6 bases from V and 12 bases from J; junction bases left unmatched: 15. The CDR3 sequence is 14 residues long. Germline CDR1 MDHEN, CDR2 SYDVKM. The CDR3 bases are TGTGCCAGCAGCACACCAGCCAGGGGGCGCAGGGACACCTTC. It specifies CASSTPARGRRDTF.

The CDR3 protein is CASSIGGSGTEAFF. CDR3 coding DNA: TGTGCCAGTAGTATAGGGGGATCGGGCACTGAAGCTTTCTTT. V usage is TRBV19 and J usage is TRBJ1-1; no firm D call. Trimming shortened V by 1 base and J by 4 bases, and 10 bases separated the two germline ends. The CDR3 consists of 14 residues. In germline, CDR1 is LNHDA, CDR2 SQIVND (reference sequence).

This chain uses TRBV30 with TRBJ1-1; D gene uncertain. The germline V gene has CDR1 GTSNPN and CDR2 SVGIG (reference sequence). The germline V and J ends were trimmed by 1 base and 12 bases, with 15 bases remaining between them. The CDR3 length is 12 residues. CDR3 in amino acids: CAWSAGRSRTFF. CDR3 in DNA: TGTGCCTGGAGTGCGGGCCGGTCTCGTACTTTCTTT.

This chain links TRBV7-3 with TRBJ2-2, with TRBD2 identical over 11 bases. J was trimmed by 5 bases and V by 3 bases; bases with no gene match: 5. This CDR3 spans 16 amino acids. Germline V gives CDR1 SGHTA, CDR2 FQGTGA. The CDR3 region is CASSFTSGSRTGELFF. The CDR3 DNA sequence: TGTGCCAGCAGCTTCACTAGCGGGAGTCGGACCGGGGAGCTGTTTTTT.

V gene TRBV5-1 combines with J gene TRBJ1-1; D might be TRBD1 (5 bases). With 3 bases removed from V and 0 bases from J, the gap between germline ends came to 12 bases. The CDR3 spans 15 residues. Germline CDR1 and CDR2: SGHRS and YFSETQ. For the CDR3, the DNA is TGCGCCAGCAGCTCGACCTCGACAGTGAACACTGAAGCTTTCTTT. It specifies CASSSTSTVNTEAFF.

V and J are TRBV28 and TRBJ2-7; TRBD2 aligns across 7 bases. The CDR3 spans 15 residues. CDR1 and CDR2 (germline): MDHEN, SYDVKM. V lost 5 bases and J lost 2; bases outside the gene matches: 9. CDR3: CASSPSPAGAYEQYF. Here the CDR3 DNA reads TGTGCCAGCAGTCCATCTCCGGCGGGGGCCTACGAGCAGTACTTC.

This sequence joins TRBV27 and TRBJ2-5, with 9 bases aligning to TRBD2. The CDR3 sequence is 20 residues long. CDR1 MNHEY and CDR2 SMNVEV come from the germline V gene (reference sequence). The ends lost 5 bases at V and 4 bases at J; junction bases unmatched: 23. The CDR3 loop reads CASSRWGGRKASGKPETQYF. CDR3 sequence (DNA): TGTGCCAGCAGTCGATGGGGGGGGCGCAAGGCTAGCGGGAAACCAGAGACCCAGTACTTC.

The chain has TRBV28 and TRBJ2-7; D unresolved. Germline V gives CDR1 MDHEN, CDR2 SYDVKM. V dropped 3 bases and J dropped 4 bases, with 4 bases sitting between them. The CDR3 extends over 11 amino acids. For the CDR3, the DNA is TGTGCCAGCAGTTTTAGGTACGAGCAGTACTTC. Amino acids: CASSFRYEQYF.

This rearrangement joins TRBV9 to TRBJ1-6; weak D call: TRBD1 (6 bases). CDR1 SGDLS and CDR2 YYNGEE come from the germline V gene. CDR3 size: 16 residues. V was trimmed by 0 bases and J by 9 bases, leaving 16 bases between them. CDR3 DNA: TGTGCCAGCAGCGTAGGGCCAGGGGAATGGATTTCACCCCTCCACTTT. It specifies CASSVGPGEWISPLHF.

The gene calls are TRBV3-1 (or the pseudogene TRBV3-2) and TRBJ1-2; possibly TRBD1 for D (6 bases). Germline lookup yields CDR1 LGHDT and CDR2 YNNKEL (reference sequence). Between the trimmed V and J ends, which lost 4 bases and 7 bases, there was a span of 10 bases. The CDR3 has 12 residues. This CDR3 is CASSPGVAGYTF. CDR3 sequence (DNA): TGTGCCAGCAGCCCAGGGGTTGCTGGCTACACCTTC.

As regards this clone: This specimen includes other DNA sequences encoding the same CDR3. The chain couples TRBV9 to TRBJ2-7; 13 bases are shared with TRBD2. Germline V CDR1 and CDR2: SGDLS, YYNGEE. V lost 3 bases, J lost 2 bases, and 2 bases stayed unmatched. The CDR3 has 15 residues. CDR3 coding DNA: TGTGCCAGCAGCGCGGGACTAGCGGGGACCTACGAGCAGTACTTC. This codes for CASSAGLAGTYEQYF. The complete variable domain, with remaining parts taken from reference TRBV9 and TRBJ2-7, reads DSGVTQTPKHLITATGQRVTLRCSPRSGDLSVYWYQQSLDQGLQFLIQYYNGEERAKGNILERFSAQQFPDLHSELNLSSLELGDSALYFCASSAGLAGTYEQYFGPGTRLTVT.

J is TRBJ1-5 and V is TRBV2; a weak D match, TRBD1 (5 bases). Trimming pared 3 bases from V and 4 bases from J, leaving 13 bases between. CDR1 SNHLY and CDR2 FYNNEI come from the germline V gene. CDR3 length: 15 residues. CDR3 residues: CASSETGRGNQPQHF. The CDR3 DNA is TGTGCCAGCAGTGAGACGGGACGAGGAAATCAGCCCCAGCATTTT.

The CDR3 here is CASSPPGGNQPQHF. CDR3 nucleotides: TGTGCCAGCAGCCCGCCAGGGGGCAATCAGCCCCAGCATTTT. This chain joins TRBV7-8 and TRBJ1-5; the D gene is possibly TRBD1 (6 bases). The CDR3 is 14 amino acids. Trimming took off 5 bases at V and 2 bases at J, with 10 bases between the two ends. CDR1 and CDR2 from the germline V gene are SGHVS and FQNEAQ.

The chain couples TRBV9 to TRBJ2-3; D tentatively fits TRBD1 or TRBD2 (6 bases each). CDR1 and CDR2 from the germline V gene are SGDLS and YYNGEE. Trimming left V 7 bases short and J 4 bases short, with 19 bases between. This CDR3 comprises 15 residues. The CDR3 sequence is CASGGGPSRADTQYF. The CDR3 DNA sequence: TGTGCCAGCGGAGGGGGACCCTCGCGGGCAGATACGCAGTATTTT. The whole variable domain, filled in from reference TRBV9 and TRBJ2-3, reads DSGVTQTPKHLITATGQRVTLRCSPRSGDLSVYWYQQSLDQGLQFLIQYYNGEERAKGNILERFSAQQFPDLHSELNLSSLELGDSALYFCASGGGPSRADTQYFGPGTRLTVL.

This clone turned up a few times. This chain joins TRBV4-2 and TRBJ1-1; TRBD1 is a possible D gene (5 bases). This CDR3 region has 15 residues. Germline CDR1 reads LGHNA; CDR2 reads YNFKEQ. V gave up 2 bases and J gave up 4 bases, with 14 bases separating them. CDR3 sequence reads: CASSQPRDRSTEAFF. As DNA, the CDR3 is TGTGCCAGCAGCCAACCTAGAGACAGAAGCACTGAAGCTTTCTTT.

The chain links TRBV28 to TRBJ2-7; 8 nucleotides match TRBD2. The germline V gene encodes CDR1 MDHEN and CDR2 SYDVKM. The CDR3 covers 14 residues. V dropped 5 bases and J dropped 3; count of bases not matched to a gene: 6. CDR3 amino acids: CASSKREKGYEQYF. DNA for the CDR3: TGTGCCAGCAGTAAGCGGGAGAAAGGCTACGAGCAGTACTTC.

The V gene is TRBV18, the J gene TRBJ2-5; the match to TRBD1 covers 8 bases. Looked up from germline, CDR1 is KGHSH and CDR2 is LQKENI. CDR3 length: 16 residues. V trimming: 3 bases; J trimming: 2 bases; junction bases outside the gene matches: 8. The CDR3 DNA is TGTGCCAGCTCACCCCCCGGGACAGGAGTACAAGAGACCCAGTACTTC. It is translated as CASSPPGTGVQETQYF.

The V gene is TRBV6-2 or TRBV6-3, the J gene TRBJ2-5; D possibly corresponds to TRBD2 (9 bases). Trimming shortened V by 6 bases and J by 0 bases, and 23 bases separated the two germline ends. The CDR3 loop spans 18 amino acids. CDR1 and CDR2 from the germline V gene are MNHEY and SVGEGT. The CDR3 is CASSNSGGTGLYQETQYF. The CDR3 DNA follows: TGTGCCAGCAGCAACAGCGGGGGGACAGGCTTGTACCAAGAGACCCAGTACTTC.

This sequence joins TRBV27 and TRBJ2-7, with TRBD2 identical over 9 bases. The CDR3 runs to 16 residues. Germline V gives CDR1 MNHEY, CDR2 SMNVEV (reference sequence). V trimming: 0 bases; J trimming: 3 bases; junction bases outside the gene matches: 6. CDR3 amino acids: CASSLSTTSGSYEQYF. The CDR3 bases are TGTGCCAGCAGTTTATCTACGACTAGCGGAAGCTACGAGCAGTACTTC.

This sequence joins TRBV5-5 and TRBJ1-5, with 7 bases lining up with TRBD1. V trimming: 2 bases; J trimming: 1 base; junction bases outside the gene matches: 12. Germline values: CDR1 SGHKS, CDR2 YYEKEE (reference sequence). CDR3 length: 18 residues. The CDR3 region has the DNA TGTGCCAGCAGCTTTAAGGGACAGCCCTTAAGGAGCAATCAGCCCCAGCATTTT. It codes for CASSFKGQPLRSNQPQHF.

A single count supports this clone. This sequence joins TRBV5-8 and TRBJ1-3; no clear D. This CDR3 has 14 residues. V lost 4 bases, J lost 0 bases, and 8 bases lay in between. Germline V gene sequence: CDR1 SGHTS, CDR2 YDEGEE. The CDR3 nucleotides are TGTGCCAGCAGCCGGGCTAGCTCTGGAAACACCATATATTTT. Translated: CASSRASSGNTIYF.

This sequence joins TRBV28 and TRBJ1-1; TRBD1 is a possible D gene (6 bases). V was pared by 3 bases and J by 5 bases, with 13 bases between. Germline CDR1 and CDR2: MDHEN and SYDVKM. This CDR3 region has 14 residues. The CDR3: CASSLWGRGTEAFF. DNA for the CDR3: TGTGCCAGCAGTTTGTGGGGGCGTGGGACTGAAGCTTTCTTT.

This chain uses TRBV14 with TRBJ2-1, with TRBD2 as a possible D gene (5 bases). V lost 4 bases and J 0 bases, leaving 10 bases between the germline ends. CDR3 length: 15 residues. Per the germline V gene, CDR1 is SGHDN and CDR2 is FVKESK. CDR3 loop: CASSPLTISYNEQFF. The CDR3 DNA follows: TGTGCCAGCAGCCCCCTGACTATCTCCTACAATGAGCAGTTCTTC.